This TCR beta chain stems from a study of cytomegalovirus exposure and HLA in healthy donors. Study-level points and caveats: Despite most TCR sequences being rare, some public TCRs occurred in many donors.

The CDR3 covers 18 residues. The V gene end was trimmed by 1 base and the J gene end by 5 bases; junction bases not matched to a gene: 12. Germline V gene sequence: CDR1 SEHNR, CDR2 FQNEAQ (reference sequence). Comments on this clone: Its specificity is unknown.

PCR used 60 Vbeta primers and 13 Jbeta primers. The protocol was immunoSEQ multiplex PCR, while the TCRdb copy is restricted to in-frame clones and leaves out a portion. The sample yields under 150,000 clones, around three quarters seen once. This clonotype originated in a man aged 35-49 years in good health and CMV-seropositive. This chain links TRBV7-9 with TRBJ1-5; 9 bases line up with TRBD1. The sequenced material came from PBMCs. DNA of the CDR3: TGTGCCAGCAGCTTAGAATTTACAGGGGGCTCGGGGGATCAGCCCCAGCATTTT. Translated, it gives CASSLEFTGGSGDQPQHF.